Listed here are 28 T cell receptor beta chains from one sample, sequenced in a study of shared clonotypes between healthy human individuals. Produced via immunoSEQ multiplex PCR; TCRdb's table is partial and in-frame only. The data hold roughly 2.6 million clones, with more than 90% observed a single time. The specimen sequenced was naive CD4+ T cells sorted from blood. Subset meaning: CD45RA+ positively selected. Receptors originate from a man between 18 and 29 years old in good health.

This clone appeared once. The chain is built from TRBV27 and TRBJ1-1; 7 nucleotides agree with TRBD1. With V trimmed by 3 bases and J by 7 bases, 20 bases remained unmatched. The CDR3 is 18 amino acids. Germline lookup yields CDR1 MNHEY and CDR2 SMNVEV (reference sequence). CDR3 loop: CASSFSYGGGRGKGEAFF. CDR3 nucleotides: TGTGCCAGCAGTTTCTCCTACGGTGGGGGCAGGGGGAAGGGTGAAGCTTTCTTT.

The chain links TRBV28 to TRBJ1-5; 7 positions agree with TRBD1. Germline V CDR1 and CDR2: MDHEN, SYDVKM. The CDR3 extends over 16 amino acids. With 3 bases clipped from V and 6 bases from J, the junction kept 11 bases outside the gene matches. The CDR3 DNA reads TGTGCCAGCAGTTTCGTCTGGCAGGGGGATAGTCAGCCCCAGCATTTT. Translating gives CASSFVWQGDSQPQHF.

The J gene is TRBJ2-7, the V gene TRBV25-1; no definite D call. Germline V gene data show CDR1 as MGHDK and CDR2 as SYGVNS. Trimming stripped 5 bases from V and 6 bases from J, with 5 bases between. The CDR3 loop spans 10 amino acids. In DNA form, the CDR3 reads TGTGCCAGCAGTTACTCCGAGCAGTACTTC. Protein product: CASSYSEQYF.

The chain employs TRBV19 and TRBJ2-7; 9 bases agree with TRBD1. V shed 3 bases, J shed 4 bases, and the junction held 16 bases outside the gene matches. CDR3 size: 18 residues. Germline V CDR1 and CDR2: LNHDA, SQIVND (reference sequence). The CDR3 DNA is TGTGCCAGTAGTATTCCGTCCCTATTCGGGACAGGGTGGTACGAGCAGTACTTC. Protein product: CASSIPSLFGTGWYEQYF.

The chain combines TRBV12-5 with TRBJ2-7; the D is unclear. CDR1 is LGHNT, CDR2 FRNRAP, per germline. V was pared by 0 bases and J by 1 base, with 10 bases between. The CDR3 length is 15 residues. The CDR3 sequence: CASGLVLSASYEQYF. For the CDR3, the DNA is TGTGCTAGTGGTTTGGTACTCAGTGCATCCTACGAGCAGTACTTC. Using reference TRBV12-5 and TRBJ2-7 for the parts outside the CDR3, the full variable domain is DARVTQTPRHKVTEMGQEVTMRCQPILGHNTVFWYRQTMMQGLELLAYFRNRAPLDDSGMPKDRFSAEMPDATLATLKIQPSEPRDSAVYFCASGLVLSASYEQYFGPGTRLTVT.

This rearrangement joins TRBV5-1 to TRBJ2-3; no definite D call. The CDR3 has 14 residues. CDR1 is SGHRS, CDR2 YFSETQ, per germline. The V and J ends lost 5 bases and 0 bases respectively, with 10 bases between them. CDR3 protein: CASRVVASTDTQYF. As DNA, the CDR3 is TGCGCCAGCAGAGTAGTGGCTAGCACAGATACGCAGTATTTT.

This chain uses TRBV30 with TRBJ1-4; weak D call: TRBD1 (6 bases). This CDR3 contains 15 residues. CDR1 GTSNPN and CDR2 SVGIG come from the germline V gene (reference sequence). V dropped 3 bases and J dropped 4 bases, with 15 bases sitting between them. The CDR3 DNA is TGTGCCTGGAGGAAGGACAGCTATATTAATGAAAAACTGTTTTTT. This gives the protein CAWRKDSYINEKLFF.

The count of this clone is one. The rearrangement uses TRBV19 and TRBJ2-2; 11 bases are shared with TRBD2. This CDR3 has 17 amino acids. Germline V lookup: CDR1 LNHDA, CDR2 SQIVND (reference sequence). V was pared by 4 bases and J by 7 bases, with 11 bases of the junction left unmatched. The CDR3 nucleotides read TGTGCCAGTAGTAAACTTAAGACTAGCGGGAATATCGGGGAGCTGTTTTTT. Translating gives CASSKLKTSGNIGELFF.

The genes are TRBV7-9 and TRBJ2-2; 9 bases match TRBD1. The CDR3 is 18 residues long. V was pared by 2 bases and J by 6 bases, with 13 bases of the junction left unmatched. Germline CDR1 SEHNR, CDR2 FQNEAQ (reference sequence). The CDR3 DNA is TGTGCCAGCAGCTTACCAATAAAGGGACAGGGAATTCCCGGGGAGCTGTTTTTT. Its translation is CASSLPIKGQGIPGELFF.

The rearrangement links TRBV10-3 to TRBJ2-3, with 13 bases lining up with TRBD2. With 6 bases clipped from V and 2 bases from J, the junction kept 5 bases outside the gene matches. The CDR3 sequence is 16 residues long. CDR1 and CDR2 from the germline V gene are ENHRY and SYGVKD. The CDR3 region is CAIREGTSGDTDTQYF. CDR3 sequence (DNA): TGTGCCATCAGGGAGGGGACTAGCGGGGACACAGATACGCAGTATTTT.

The V and J genes are TRBV29-1 and TRBJ2-2; D might be TRBD1 (6 bases). Germline V gene sequence: CDR1 SQVTM, CDR2 ANQGSEA. This CDR3 spans 15 amino acids. V lost 6 bases, J lost 5 bases, and 19 bases lay in between. This chain's CDR3 is CSVEQGNGLTGELFF. DNA of the CDR3: TGCAGCGTCGAACAGGGAAATGGTTTAACCGGGGAGCTGTTTTTT.

The genes are TRBV4-1 and TRBJ2-1; 8 positions match TRBD2. The V gene's germline CDR1 is MGHRA and CDR2 YSYEKL. With V trimmed by 5 bases and J by 1 base, 10 bases remained unmatched. This CDR3 contains 17 residues. This CDR3 reads CASSFASSGLSYNEQFF. CDR3 nucleotides: TGCGCCAGCAGCTTTGCCTCTAGCGGGCTATCCTACAATGAGCAGTTCTTC.

The CDR3 sequence: CASSKASAKETQYF. In nucleotides, the CDR3 is TGTGCCAGCAGCAAAGCCAGCGCGAAAGAGACCCAGTACTTC. The chain joins TRBV21-1 to TRBJ2-5; the table's D call, TRBD2, was not checked against the DNA. TRBV21-1 is classified as a pseudogene. The CDR3 consists of 14 residues.

The chain is built from TRBV6-6 and TRBJ2-7; 8 bases agree with TRBD2. Germline V gives CDR1 MNHNY, CDR2 SVGAGI (reference sequence). This CDR3 spans 15 amino acids. V shed 5 bases and J 2 bases; nucleotides not matched to a gene: 8. CDR3 residues: CASSPGGGLPYEQYF. CDR3 sequence (DNA): TGTGCCAGCAGTCCCGGGGGGGGGCTCCCCTACGAGCAGTACTTC.

The genes are TRBV6-5 and TRBJ1-1, with TRBD1 as a possible D gene (6 bases). Germline V CDR1 and CDR2: MNHEY, SVGAGI. With 7 bases removed from V and 5 bases from J, the gap between germline ends came to 17 bases. The CDR3 sequence is 14 residues long. CDR3 region: CASTPGGARTEAFF. CDR3 coding DNA: TGTGCCAGCACCCCGGGGGGCGCGAGAACTGAAGCTTTCTTT.

About this clone: At one end the junction does not follow the germline gene, possibly because of a read error. The chain uses TRBV7-7 and TRBJ2-2; a possible D gene is TRBD2 (5 bases). The germline gives CDR1 SSHAT, CDR2 FNYEAQ (reference sequence). This CDR3 region has 13 residues. The CDR3 loop reads CASSRGIGGELFF. Written as DNA, the CDR3 is TGTGCTAGCAGTAGAGGGATTGGCGGGGAGCTGTTTTTT. The entire variable domain, with the rest obtained from reference TRBV7-7 and TRBJ2-2, is as follows: GAGVSQSPRYKVTKRGQDVTLRCDPISSHATLYWYQQALGQGPEFLTYFNYEAQPDKSGLPSDRFSAERPEGSISTLTIQRTEQRDSAMYRCASSRGIGGELFFGEGSRLTVL.

J is TRBJ2-3 and V is TRBV2, with TRBD2 matching over 8 bases. V was pared by 4 bases and J by 2 bases, with 5 bases of the junction left unmatched. Germline V gene sequence: CDR1 SNHLY, CDR2 FYNNEI. The CDR3 is 15 residues long. In DNA form, the CDR3 reads TGTGCCAGCAGTGGGGCGGGGGGCGCCACAGATACGCAGTATTTT. The encoded protein is CASSGAGGATDTQYF.

The V call is TRBV11-3, the J call TRBJ2-3, with D perhaps matching TRBD1 or TRBD2 (5 bases each). CDR1 is SGHNT and CDR2 is YENEEA in the germline V gene. The V end was cut by 1 base, the J end by 2 bases, with 10 bases between. There are 15 residues in the CDR3. The DNA of the CDR3 is TGTGCCAGCAGCTTAGGGGACGGGCCCACAGATACGCAGTATTTT. It yields the protein CASSLGDGPTDTQYF. Based on the CDR3 plus reference TRBV11-3 and TRBJ2-3, the full variable domain is EAGVVQSPRYKIIEKKQPVAFWCNPISGHNTLYWYLQNLGQGPELLIRYENEEAVDDSQLPKDRFSAERLKGVDSTLKIQPAELGDSAVYLCASSLGDGPTDTQYFGPGTRLTVL.

With regard to this clone: A junction boundary mismatches the germline segment, possibly from a read error. The V and J genes are TRBV12-5 and TRBJ2-4, with 7 bases lining up with TRBD2. The germline CDR1 and CDR2 sequences are LGHNT and FRNRAP. The CDR3 sequence is 13 residues long. The CDR3 coding sequence is TGTGCTAGTGGTTTGACACGGGGGGACCGTTTGAACTTC. Encoded protein: CASGLTRGDRLNF.

The gene calls are TRBV7-2 and TRBJ2-1, with D perhaps matching TRBD2 (5 bases). The CDR3 covers 16 residues. V was trimmed by 1 base and J by 2 bases, leaving 12 bases between them. The germline V gene has CDR1 SGHTA and CDR2 FQGNSA. The CDR3 sequence is CASSLERFSAYNEQFF. Written as DNA, the CDR3 is TGTGCCAGCAGCTTAGAGCGTTTTAGCGCCTACAATGAGCAGTTCTTC.

The chain recombines TRBV19 with TRBJ2-7; D remains unclear. Trimming stripped 1 base from V and 8 bases from J, with 18 bases between. This CDR3 spans 15 amino acids. The germline V gene encodes CDR1 LNHDA and CDR2 SQIVND (reference sequence). As DNA, the CDR3 is TGTGCCAGTAGTATAGGCCCGGGCACCACTCGGCAGCAGTACTTC. It yields the protein CASSIGPGTTRQQYF.

On this clone itself: Other DNA sequences within the sample encode an identical CDR3. The rearrangement joins TRBV6-5 to TRBJ1-1; D is possibly TRBD1 (6 bases). This CDR3 comprises 12 residues. Germline V gene data show CDR1 as MNHEY and CDR2 as SVGAGI. V lost 7 bases and J 5 bases, leaving 11 bases between the germline ends. The CDR3 DNA reads TGTGCCAGCACTAGGGGGGGAACTGAAGCTTTCTTT. Its translation is CASTRGGTEAFF.

The chain uses TRBV28 and TRBJ1-2; D possibly corresponds to TRBD1 (5 bases). The CDR3 has 16 residues. The germline V gene encodes CDR1 MDHEN and CDR2 SYDVKM. Between the trimmed V and J ends, which lost 2 bases and 8 bases, there was a span of 21 bases. CDR3 nucleotide sequence: TGTGCCAGCAGTTTAGGTCAAGGCAGGGAGGCCTTAGGCTACACCTTC. This gives the protein CASSLGQGREALGYTF.

This chain's CDR3 is CASSPSTDNTGELFF. CDR3 coding DNA: TGCGCCAGCAGCCCGTCGACGGACAACACCGGGGAGCTGTTTTTT. The chain has TRBV5-1 and TRBJ2-2, with no clear D. The length of the CDR3 is 15 residues. V was trimmed by 4 bases and J by 2 bases, leaving 12 bases between them. The germline V gene encodes CDR1 SGHRS and CDR2 YFSETQ. Complete variable domain (other parts from reference TRBV5-1 and TRBJ2-2): KAGVTQTPRYLIKTRGQQVTLSCSPISGHRSVSWYQQTPGQGLQFLFEYFSETQRNKGNFPGRFSGRQFSNSRSEMNVSTLELGDSALYLCASSPSTDNTGELFFGEGSRLTVL.

The gene calls are TRBV5-4 and TRBJ2-3; D could derive from TRBD1 or TRBD2 (5 bases each). Germline V gene sequence: CDR1 SGHNT, CDR2 YYREEE (reference sequence). The CDR3 consists of 15 residues. Trimming left V 1 base short and J 5 bases short, with 14 bases between. CDR3 loop: CASSLRQGAGDTQYF. In DNA form, the CDR3 reads TGTGCCAGCAGCTTGAGGCAGGGTGCGGGAGATACGCAGTATTTT. The full variable domain, its missing parts supplied by reference TRBV5-4 and TRBJ2-3, is ETGVTQSPTHLIKTRGQQVTLRCSSQSGHNTVSWYQQALGQGPQFIFQYYREEENGRGNFPPRFSGLQFPNYSSELNVNALELDDSALYLCASSLRQGAGDTQYFGPGTRLTVL.

The V call is TRBV10-3, the J call TRBJ2-7; D remains ambiguous. Trimming left V 2 bases short and J 0 bases short, with 2 bases between. The V gene's germline CDR1 is ENHRY and CDR2 SYGVKD. This CDR3 is 12 amino acids long. As DNA, the CDR3 is TGTGCCATCAGTGAGCACTCCTACGAGCAGTACTTC. The encoded protein is CAISEHSYEQYF.

V and J are TRBV13 and TRBJ2-3; 11 positions agree with TRBD2. V lost 6 bases, J lost 4 bases, and 6 bases stayed unmatched. The CDR3 covers 15 residues. Germline assignment: CDR1 PRHDT and CDR2 FYEKMQ (reference sequence). The CDR3 DNA is TGTGCCAGCAGGCCCCTAGCGGGGGGACCAGATACGCAGTATTTT. Protein sequence: CASRPLAGGPDTQYF.

The chain couples TRBV7-2 to TRBJ2-3, with no clear D. The CDR3 length is 12 residues. Trimming shortened V by 5 bases and J by 5 bases, and 8 bases separated the two germline ends. Per germline, CDR1 SGHTA and CDR2 FQGNSA. The CDR3 loop reads CASSPRVDTQYF. The CDR3 DNA is TGTGCCAGCAGCCCTCGGGTAGATACGCAGTATTTT. Drawing the rest from reference TRBV7-2 and TRBJ2-3, the complete variable domain is GAGVSQSPSNKVTEKGKDVELRCDPISGHTALYWYRQSLGQGLEFLIYFQGNSAPDKSGLPSDRFSAERTGGSVSTLTIQRTQQEDSAVYLCASSPRVDTQYFGPGTRLTVL.